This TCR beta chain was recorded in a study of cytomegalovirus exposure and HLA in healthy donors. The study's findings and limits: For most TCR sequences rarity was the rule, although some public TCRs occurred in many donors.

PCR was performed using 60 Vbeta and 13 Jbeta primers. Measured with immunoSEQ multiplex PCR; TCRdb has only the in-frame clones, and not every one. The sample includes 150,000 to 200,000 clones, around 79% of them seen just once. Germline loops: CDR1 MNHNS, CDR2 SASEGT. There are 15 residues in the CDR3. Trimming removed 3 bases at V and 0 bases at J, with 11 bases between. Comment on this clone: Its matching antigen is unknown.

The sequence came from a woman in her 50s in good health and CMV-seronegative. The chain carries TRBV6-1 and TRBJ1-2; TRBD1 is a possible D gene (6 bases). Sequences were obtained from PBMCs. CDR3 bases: TGTGCCAGCAGTGACCGACGACAGGCTAACTATGGCTACACCTTC. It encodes CASSDRRQANYGYTF.